The sequence of this TCR beta chain was determined in a study of blood T cells in healthy people across ages. A second roughly 6 to 12 cycle PCR used barcoded and J-beta primers. TCRdb recomputed calls from the 5' RACE reads with MiXCR, one row per CDR3 protein. The table includes 630,000 or so distinct CDR3 sequences, roughly 32% detected once. This clonotype showed up just a few times. Sequence at one end of the junction differs from germline and may be a read error. In germline, CDR1 is SGDLS, CDR2 YYNGEE. This CDR3 has 13 residues. The receptor was derived from a woman older than 75 in good health. J is TRBJ1-1 and V is TRBV9; D remains ambiguous. Material: blood. CDR3 residues: CAGSVALGTEAFF. In DNA, the CDR3 is TGTGCCGGCAGCGTAGCACTTGGGACTGAAGCTTTCTTT.